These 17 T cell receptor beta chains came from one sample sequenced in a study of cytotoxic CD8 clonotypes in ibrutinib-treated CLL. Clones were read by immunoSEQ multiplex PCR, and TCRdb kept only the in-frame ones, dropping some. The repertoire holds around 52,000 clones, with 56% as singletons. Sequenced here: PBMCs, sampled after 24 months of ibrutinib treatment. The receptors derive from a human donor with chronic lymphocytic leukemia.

In DNA form, the CDR3 reads TGCGCCAGCAGCCCCGTTCACCCGGGAGATACGCAGTATTTT. Translating it yields CASSPVHPGDTQYF. J is TRBJ2-3 and V is TRBV4-1, with D unclear. V shed 4 bases and J shed 5 bases, with 13 bases lying between them. This CDR3 has 14 amino acids. Germline CDR1 reads MGHRA; CDR2 reads YSYEKL.

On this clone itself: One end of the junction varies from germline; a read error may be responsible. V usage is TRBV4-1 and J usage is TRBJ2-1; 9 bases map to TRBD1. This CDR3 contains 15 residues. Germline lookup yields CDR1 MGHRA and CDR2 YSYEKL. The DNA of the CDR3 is TGTGCCAGCAGCATTACAGGGGGCAGGGACAATGAGCAGTTCTTC. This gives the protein CASSITGGRDNEQFF.

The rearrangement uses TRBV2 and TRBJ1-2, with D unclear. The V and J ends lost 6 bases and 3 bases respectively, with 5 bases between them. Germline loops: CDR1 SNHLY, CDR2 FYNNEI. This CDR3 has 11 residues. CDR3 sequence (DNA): TGTGCCAGCAGGGGTGACTATGGCTACACCTTC. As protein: CASRGDYGYTF.

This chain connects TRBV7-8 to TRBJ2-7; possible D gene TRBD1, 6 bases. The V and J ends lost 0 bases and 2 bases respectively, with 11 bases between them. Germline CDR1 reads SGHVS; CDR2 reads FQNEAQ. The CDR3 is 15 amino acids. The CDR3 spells CASSLAVDSPYEQYV. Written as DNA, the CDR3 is TGTGCCAGCAGCTTAGCGGTGGACAGCCCCTACGAGCAGTACGTC.

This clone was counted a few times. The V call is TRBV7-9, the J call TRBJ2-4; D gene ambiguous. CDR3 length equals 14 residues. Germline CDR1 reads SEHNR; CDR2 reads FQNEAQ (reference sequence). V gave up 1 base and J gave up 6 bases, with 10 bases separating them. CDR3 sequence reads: CASSLGSGLNIQYF. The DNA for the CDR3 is TGTGCCAGCAGCTTAGGTTCAGGTCTAAACATTCAGTACTTC.

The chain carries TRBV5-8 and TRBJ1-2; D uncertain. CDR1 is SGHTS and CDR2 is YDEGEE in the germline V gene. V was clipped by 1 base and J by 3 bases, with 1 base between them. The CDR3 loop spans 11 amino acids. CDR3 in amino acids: CASSLYYGYTF. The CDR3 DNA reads TGTGCCAGCAGCTTGTACTATGGCTACACCTTC.

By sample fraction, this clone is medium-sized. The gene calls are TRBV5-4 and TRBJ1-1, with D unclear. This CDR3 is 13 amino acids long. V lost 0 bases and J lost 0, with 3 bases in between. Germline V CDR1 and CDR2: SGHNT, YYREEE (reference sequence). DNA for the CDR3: TGTGCCAGCAGCTTGGGAGTGAACACTGAAGCTTTCTTT. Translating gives CASSLGVNTEAFF.

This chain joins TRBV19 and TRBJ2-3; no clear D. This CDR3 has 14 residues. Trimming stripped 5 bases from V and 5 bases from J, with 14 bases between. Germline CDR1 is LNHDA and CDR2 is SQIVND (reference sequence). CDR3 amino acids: CASSWTGDGDTQYF. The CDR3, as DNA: TGTGCCAGTAGTTGGACCGGAGATGGAGATACGCAGTATTTT. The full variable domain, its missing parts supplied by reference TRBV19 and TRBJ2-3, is DGGITQSPKYLFRKEGQNVTLSCEQNLNHDAMYWYRQDPGQGLRLIYYSQIVNDFQKGDIAEGYSVSREKKESFPLTVTSAQKNPTAFYLCASSWTGDGDTQYFGPGTRLTVL.

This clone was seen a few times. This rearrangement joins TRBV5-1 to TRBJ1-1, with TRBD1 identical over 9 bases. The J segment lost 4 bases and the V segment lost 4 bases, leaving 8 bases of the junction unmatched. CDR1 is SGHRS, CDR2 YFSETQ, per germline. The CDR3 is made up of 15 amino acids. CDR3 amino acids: CASSKVTGGITEAFF. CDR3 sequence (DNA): TGCGCCAGCAGCAAGGTGACAGGGGGGATCACTGAAGCTTTCTTT. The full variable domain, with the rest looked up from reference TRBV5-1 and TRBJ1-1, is KAGVTQTPRYLIKTRGQQVTLSCSPISGHRSVSWYQQTPGQGLQFLFEYFSETQRNKGNFPGRFSGRQFSNSRSEMNVSTLELGDSALYLCASSKVTGGITEAFFGQGTRLTVV.

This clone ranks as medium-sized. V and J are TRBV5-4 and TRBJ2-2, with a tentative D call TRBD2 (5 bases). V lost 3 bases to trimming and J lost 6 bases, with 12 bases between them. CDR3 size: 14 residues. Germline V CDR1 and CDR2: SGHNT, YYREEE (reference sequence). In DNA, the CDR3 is TGTGCCAGCAGCTCAGGACTGTTTGCCGGGGAGCTGTTTTTT. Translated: CASSSGLFAGELFF.

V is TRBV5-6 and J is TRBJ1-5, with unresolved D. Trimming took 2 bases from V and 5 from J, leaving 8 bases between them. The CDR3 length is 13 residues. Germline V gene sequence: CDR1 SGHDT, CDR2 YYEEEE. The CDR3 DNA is TGTGCCAGCAGCTTAGGGCGGGATCAGCCCCAGCATTTT. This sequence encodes CASSLGRDQPQHF.

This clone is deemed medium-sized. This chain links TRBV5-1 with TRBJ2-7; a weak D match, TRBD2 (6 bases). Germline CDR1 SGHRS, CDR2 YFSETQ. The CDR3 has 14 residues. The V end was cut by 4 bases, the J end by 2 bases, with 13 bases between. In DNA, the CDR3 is TGCGCCAGCAGCGCGGACGGAGGGGCCTACGAGCAGTACTTC. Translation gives CASSADGGAYEQYF.

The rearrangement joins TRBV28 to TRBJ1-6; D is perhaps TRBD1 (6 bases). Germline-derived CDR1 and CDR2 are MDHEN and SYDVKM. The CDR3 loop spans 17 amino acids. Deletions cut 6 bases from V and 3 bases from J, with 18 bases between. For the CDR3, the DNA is TGTGCCAGCAGCCGACCGCCTAGGACAGACTATAATTCACCCCTCCACTTT. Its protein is CASSRPPRTDYNSPLHF.

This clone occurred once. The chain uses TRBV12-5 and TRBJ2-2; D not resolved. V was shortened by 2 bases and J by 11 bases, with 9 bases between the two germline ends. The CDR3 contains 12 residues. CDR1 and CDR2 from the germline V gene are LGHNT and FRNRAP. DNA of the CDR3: TGTGCTAGTGGTTTGACCAAAGGAGAGCTGTTTTTT. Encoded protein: CASGLTKGELFF.

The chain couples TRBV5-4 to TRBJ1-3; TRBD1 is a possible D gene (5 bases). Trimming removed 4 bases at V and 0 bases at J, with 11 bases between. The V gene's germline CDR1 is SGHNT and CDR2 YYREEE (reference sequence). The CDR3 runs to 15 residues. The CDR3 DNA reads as TGTGCCAGCAGCCCCAGGGCCCGCTCTGGAAACACCATATATTTT. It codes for CASSPRARSGNTIYF. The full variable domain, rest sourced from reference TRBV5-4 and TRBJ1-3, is ETGVTQSPTHLIKTRGQQVTLRCSSQSGHNTVSWYQQALGQGPQFIFQYYREEENGRGNFPPRFSGLQFPNYSSELNVNALELDDSALYLCASSPRARSGNTIYFGEGSWLTVV.

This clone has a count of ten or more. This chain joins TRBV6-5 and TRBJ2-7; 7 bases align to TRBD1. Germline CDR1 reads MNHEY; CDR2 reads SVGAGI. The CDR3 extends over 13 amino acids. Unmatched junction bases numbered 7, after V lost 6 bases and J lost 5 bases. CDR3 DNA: TGTGCCAGCAGATCGACAGGGTTCGACGAGCAGTACTTC. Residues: CASRSTGFDEQYF.

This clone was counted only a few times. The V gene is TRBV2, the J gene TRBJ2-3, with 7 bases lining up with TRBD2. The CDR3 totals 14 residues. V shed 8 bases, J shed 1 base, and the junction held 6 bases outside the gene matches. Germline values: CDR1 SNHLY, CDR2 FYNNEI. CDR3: CASWYSGGTDTQYF. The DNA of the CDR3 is TGTGCCAGCTGGTACAGCGGGGGCACAGATACGCAGTATTTT.